A single sample is the source of the 18 T cell receptor beta chains below, sequenced in a study of cytomegalovirus exposure and HLA in healthy donors. Researchers ran the PCR with 60 Vbeta and 13 Jbeta primers. Assay: immunoSEQ multiplex PCR; the TCRdb copy retains only in-frame clones and omits some. The sample comprises roughly 160,000 clones, roughly 85% of which are singletons, and over 12% rests with the top ten. Source material: PBMCs. The source is a man aged 50 to 59 in good health and CMV-seropositive.

This clone has just a few counts. The chain uses TRBV7-8 and TRBJ2-7; a possible D gene is TRBD1 (6 bases). Germline values: CDR1 SGHVS, CDR2 FQNEAQ. CDR3 length: 13 residues. Trimming stripped 5 bases from V and 6 bases from J, with 14 bases between. Here the CDR3 DNA reads TGTGCCAGCAGCCCCATCACAGGGTCCGAGCAGTACGTC. The encoded protein is CASSPITGSEQYV.

This clone was detected only once. The gene calls are TRBV2 and TRBJ2-5, with 8 bases that match TRBD1. J gave up 5 bases and V 5 bases, and 4 bases lay outside the gene matches. The germline gives CDR1 SNHLY, CDR2 FYNNEI. This CDR3 comprises 13 residues. CDR3 amino acids: CASSTGQAETQYF. The CDR3 nucleotides are TGTGCCAGCAGTACGGGACAGGCTGAGACCCAGTACTTC. Looking up the rest from reference TRBV2 and TRBJ2-5 gives the full variable domain: EPEVTQTPSHQVTQMGQEVILRCVPISNHLYFYWYRQILGQKVEFLVSFYNNEISEKSEIFDDQFSVERPDGSNFTLKIRSTKLEDSAMYFCASSTGQAETQYFGPGTRLLVL.

The chain is built from TRBV19 and TRBJ1-5, with 8 bases lining up with TRBD1. Trimming removed 2 bases from V and 7 bases from J; junction bases left unmatched: 4. This CDR3 region has 14 residues. Germline V gene data show CDR1 as LNHDA and CDR2 as SQIVND (reference sequence). The CDR3 protein is CASSIFTGGQPQHF. The CDR3 bases are TGTGCCAGTAGTATATTCACAGGGGGACAGCCCCAGCATTTT.

This chain links TRBV6-5 with TRBJ1-6; 9 bases are a match to TRBD1. This CDR3 region has 15 residues. V trimming: 5 bases; J trimming: 8 bases; junction bases outside the gene matches: 7. Germline-derived CDR1 and CDR2 are MNHEY and SVGAGI. CDR3 DNA sequence: TGTGCCAGCAGTCTATTACAGGGGGCGTATTCACCCCTCCACTTT. Encoded protein: CASSLLQGAYSPLHF.

The chain joins TRBV7-8 to TRBJ2-7, with 10 bases that match TRBD1. Germline V lookup: CDR1 SGHVS, CDR2 FQNEAQ. The CDR3 consists of 14 residues. V dropped 1 base and J dropped 5; count of bases not matched to a gene: 2. The CDR3 coding sequence is TGTGCCAGCAGCTTAGTTGGGACAGGGGACGAGCAGTACGTC. Its translation: CASSLVGTGDEQYV.

The V and J genes are TRBV5-4 and TRBJ1-1; D is undetermined. Per germline, CDR1 SGHNT and CDR2 YYREEE (reference sequence). The germline V and J ends were trimmed by 6 bases and 6 bases, with 15 bases remaining between them. The CDR3 is 13 amino acids. The CDR3 is CASNTDLSAEAFF. Written as DNA, the CDR3 is TGTGCCAGCAACACAGACCTTTCTGCTGAAGCTTTCTTT.

The CDR3 reads CASSLSVSSSGNTIYF. The CDR3 nucleotides read TGTGCCAGCAGCTTATCGGTGTCAAGCTCTGGAAACACCATATATTTT. The chain employs TRBV5-8 and TRBJ1-3; unclear D gene. Deletions cut 2 bases from V and 0 bases from J, with 12 bases between. The V gene's germline CDR1 is SGHTS and CDR2 YDEGEE. CDR3 length equals 16 residues.

The V gene is TRBV4-3, the J gene TRBJ2-5; 12 bases match TRBD2. The CDR3 length is 17 residues. The V gene end was trimmed by 0 bases and the J gene end by 4 bases; junction bases not matched to a gene: 6. Germline V gives CDR1 LGHNA, CDR2 YSLEER. CDR3 nucleotide sequence: TGCGCCAGCAGCCAAGATCTTTCTAGCGGGGGGGTAGAGACCCAGTACTTC. Translating gives CASSQDLSSGGVETQYF.

The CDR3 region has the DNA TGCAGCATTTCTGGGGGGGCTGTAAACACCGGGGAGCTGTTTTTT. It translates to CSISGGAVNTGELFF. The chain joins TRBV29-1 to TRBJ2-2; tentative D call: TRBD2 (7 bases). CDR3 size: 15 residues. The ends were cut back, 8 bases at V and 2 bases at J, with 18 bases in the middle. Germline CDR1 reads SQVTM; CDR2 reads ANQGSEA.

The V gene is TRBV27, the J gene TRBJ1-5; 8 positions match TRBD1. Per germline, CDR1 MNHEY and CDR2 SMNVEV (reference sequence). This CDR3 comprises 19 residues. V lost 2 bases to trimming and J lost 2 bases; unmatched junction nucleotides: 14. CDR3: CASSLTGQGMIGGNQPQHF. Here the CDR3 DNA reads TGTGCCAGCAGTTTAACTGGACAGGGAATGATAGGAGGCAATCAGCCCCAGCATTTT.

This chain connects TRBV5-1 to TRBJ2-1; perhaps TRBD2 as D (6 bases). CDR1 is SGHRS, CDR2 YFSETQ, per germline. The V end lost 7 bases, the J end lost 0 bases, and 17 bases lay between the germline ends. CDR3 length: 16 amino acids. For the CDR3, the DNA is TGCGCCAGCCTCAAGGGGCGGGGTAGCTCCTACAATGAGCAGTTCTTC. As protein: CASLKGRGSSYNEQFF.

The chain links TRBV11-2 to TRBJ1-1, with TRBD1 as a possible D gene (5 bases). Germline V gives CDR1 SGHAT, CDR2 FQNNGV. The CDR3 spans 17 residues. V was pared by 7 bases and J by 1 base, with 22 bases between. For the CDR3, the DNA is TGTGCCAGCAACAGCTTACTTAGTCGGGGGACGAACACTGAAGCTTTCTTT. Protein: CASNSLLSRGTNTEAFF.

Only a few counts were recorded for this clone. The chain links TRBV11-2 to TRBJ1-1; TRBD1 agrees at 8 bases. This CDR3 is built from 14 residues. Germline CDR1 is SGHAT and CDR2 is FQNNGV. The V gene end was trimmed by 5 bases and the J gene end by 4 bases; junction bases not matched to a gene: 6. CDR3 sequence: CASSPGQAVTEAFF. The CDR3 region has the DNA TGTGCCAGCAGCCCGGGACAGGCGGTCACTGAAGCTTTCTTT.

This clone is a singleton in its sample. This rearrangement joins TRBV6-6 to TRBJ2-7, with D possibly matching TRBD2 (5 bases). Trimming removed 7 bases at V and 3 bases at J, with 13 bases between. The CDR3 runs to 13 residues. Germline assignment: CDR1 MNHNY and CDR2 SVGAGI (reference sequence). This CDR3 reads CASTPSGFYEQYF. CDR3 nucleotides: TGTGCCAGCACCCCAAGCGGATTCTACGAGCAGTACTTC.

The chain combines TRBV5-4 with TRBJ2-5, with D maybe TRBD1 (6 bases). The V end lost 4 bases, the J end lost 2 bases, and 15 bases lay between the germline ends. The CDR3 loop spans 15 amino acids. Germline V CDR1 and CDR2: SGHNT, YYREEE (reference sequence). The CDR3 reads CASSRGWGLQETQYF. The DNA of the CDR3 is TGTGCCAGCAGCCGGGGCTGGGGGCTGCAAGAGACCCAGTACTTC.

The V and J genes are TRBV9 and TRBJ2-3, with TRBD1 as a possible D gene (5 bases). Germline lookup yields CDR1 SGDLS and CDR2 YYNGEE. The CDR3 consists of 16 residues. Trimming shortened V by 4 bases and J by 2 bases, and 17 bases separated the two germline ends. This CDR3 is CASSLGAGTYTDTQYF. In DNA, the CDR3 is TGTGCCAGCAGCTTAGGGGCAGGAACGTACACAGATACGCAGTATTTT.

This clone has a single count. The V and J genes are TRBV28 and TRBJ1-5, with D hard to call. Trimming stripped 2 bases from V and 4 bases from J, with 6 bases between. The CDR3 length is 13 residues. Germline loops: CDR1 MDHEN, CDR2 SYDVKM. CDR3 sequence (DNA): TGTGCCAGCAGTTTAACTTATAATCAGCCCCAGCATTTT. It encodes CASSLTYNQPQHF.

The table lists this clone with a count of one. This rearrangement joins TRBV5-1 to TRBJ1-1, with 9 bases aligning to TRBD1. V lost 0 bases to trimming and J lost 4 bases; unmatched junction nucleotides: 10. The germline V gene has CDR1 SGHRS and CDR2 YFSETQ. The CDR3 loop spans 17 amino acids. DNA of the CDR3: TGCGCCAGCAGCTTGGGAGGGACAGGGCACGGGCGCACTGAAGCTTTCTTT. Its translation: CASSLGGTGHGRTEAFF.